The clone carrying this T cell receptor (beta chain) was counted a few times. Antigen: not known. The lymph nodes were axillary draining lymph nodes from breast cancer patients. This sample is drawn from a study of breast tumors, draining lymph nodes, adjacent tissues. Points from the study as a whole: Tumor TCR diversity was below lymph nodes but above nontumor tissue. Data fit most tumor T cells coming from lymph node, expanding in tumor.

One entry per CDR3 protein results from TCRdb running MiXCR on the multiplex PCR reads. Counted here are 100,000 or so distinct CDR3 sequences, 21% occurring once; the ten biggest clones make up roughly 1.2%. Input material: axillary lymph node tissue. The origin of this receptor is a female donor with breast cancer. Some clones in this sample may be carry-over from other donors' samples.

The CDR3 reads CASSSTGGTRLYQETQYF. DNA of the CDR3: TGTGCCAGCAGCTCGACAGGGGGGACTCGTCTGTACCAAGAGACCCAGTACTTC. This sequence joins TRBV5-6 and TRBJ2-5; 9 positions match TRBD1. J lost 0 bases, V lost 3 bases, and 12 bases had no gene match. Germline V CDR1 and CDR2: SGHDT, YYEEEE. The CDR3 is 18 amino acids.